The 12 T cell receptor beta chains presented below share a single source sample, sequenced in a study of blood T cell repertoires in COVID-19. Sequenced by immunoSEQ multiplex PCR; TCRdb stores in-frame clones only, minus some. The data contain a few hundred thousand clones, roughly 86% of them seen just once; the ten biggest clones take up 1.5% to 2%. Input material: PBMCs or T cells enriched from blood (not recorded which). The receptors stem from a woman in her 30s who had recovered from COVID-19.

V gene TRBV29-1 combines with J gene TRBJ1-2; TRBD1 matches 8 bases. V shed 4 bases and J 8 bases; nucleotides not matched to a gene: 6. The CDR3 is 12 amino acids. Germline V gene lookup returns CDR1 SQVTM and CDR2 ANQGSEA. This CDR3 reads CSVAPTGEGYTF. In DNA, the CDR3 is TGCAGCGTTGCCCCGACAGGGGAAGGCTACACCTTC.

This clone appeared a single time. This chain connects TRBV5-8 to TRBJ2-2, with a weak D call TRBD1 (5 bases). V lost 0 bases, J lost 4 bases, and 10 bases lay in between. CDR1 SGHTS and CDR2 YDEGEE come from the germline V gene. The CDR3 has 15 amino acids. The CDR3 DNA sequence: TGTGCCAGCAGCTTGGTCAGGGCGAGCACCGGGGAGCTGTTTTTT. Its protein product is CASSLVRASTGELFF. Using reference TRBV5-8 and TRBJ2-2 for the parts outside the CDR3, the full variable domain is EAGVTQSPTHLIKTRGQQATLRCSPISGHTSVYWYQQALGLGLQFLLWYDEGEERNRGNFPPRFSGRQFPNYSSELNVNALELEDSALYLCASSLVRASTGELFFGEGSRLTVL.

The rearrangement joins TRBV25-1 to TRBJ2-3; 7 nucleotides line up with TRBD2. Germline values: CDR1 MGHDK, CDR2 SYGVNS. V lost 3 bases to trimming and J lost 3 bases; unmatched junction nucleotides: 6. This CDR3 has 15 residues. The CDR3 spells CASSDSSGRTDTQYF. In nucleotides, the CDR3 is TGTGCCAGCAGTGACTCCTCCGGGAGGACAGATACGCAGTATTTT. The full variable domain, completed using reference TRBV25-1 and TRBJ2-3, is EADIYQTPRYLVIGTGKKITLECSQTMGHDKMYWYQQDPGMELHLIHYSYGVNSTEKGDLSSESTVSRIRTEHFPLTLESARPSHTSQYLCASSDSSGRTDTQYFGPGTRLTVL.

The genes are TRBV5-6 and TRBJ2-7, with D possibly TRBD1 on 5 matching bases. V was clipped by 5 bases and J by 5 bases, with 17 bases between them. CDR1 is SGHDT, CDR2 YYEEEE, per germline. The CDR3 sequence is 14 residues long. CDR3 loop: CASSDSLLVDEQYF. As DNA, the CDR3 is TGTGCCAGCAGTGACAGTTTGTTGGTGGACGAGCAGTACTTC. The full variable domain, rest sourced from reference TRBV5-6 and TRBJ2-7, is DAGVTQSPTHLIKTRGQQVTLRCSPKSGHDTVSWYQQALGQGPQFIFQYYEEEERQRGNFPDRFSGHQFPNYSSELNVNALLLGDSALYLCASSDSLLVDEQYFGPGTRLTVT.

The chain has TRBV5-1 and TRBJ2-2; 8 nucleotides line up with TRBD2. After removal of 2 bases from V and 7 bases from J, the junction contained 7 bases not matched to a gene. This CDR3 contains 15 residues. The germline gives CDR1 SGHRS, CDR2 YFSETQ. DNA of the CDR3: TGCGCCAGCAGCTTTGGTAGCGGGACCCTCGGGGAGCTGTTTTTT. It encodes CASSFGSGTLGELFF.

The chain has TRBV6-5 and TRBJ1-2; tentative D call: TRBD1 (6 bases). The CDR3 is made up of 15 amino acids. V was clipped by 6 bases and J by 1 base, with 15 bases between them. CDR1 and CDR2 from the germline V gene are MNHEY and SVGAGI. CDR3 DNA sequence: TGTGCCAGCAGCAGAATCGGACAGCTTAACTATGGCTACACCTTC. It codes for CASSRIGQLNYGYTF.

This clone was recorded only once. This rearrangement joins TRBV19 to TRBJ2-3; 8 bases fit TRBD2. J lost 2 bases, V lost 6 bases, and 7 bases had no gene match. Germline-derived CDR1 and CDR2 are LNHDA and SQIVND (reference sequence). The CDR3 has 15 amino acids. The CDR3 loop reads CASRVAGGATDTQYF. The CDR3, as DNA: TGTGCCAGTAGGGTGGCGGGAGGTGCCACAGATACGCAGTATTTT.

The rearrangement uses TRBV30 and TRBJ1-1, with D possibly matching TRBD1 (5 bases). Trimming removed 4 bases at V and 5 bases at J, with 14 bases between. The CDR3 consists of 13 residues. Per germline, CDR1 GTSNPN and CDR2 SVGIG (reference sequence). CDR3 bases: TGTGCCTGGACGATGGCAGGGAAGACTGAAGCTTTCTTT. Its protein product is CAWTMAGKTEAFF.

The chain combines TRBV7-2 with TRBJ2-7; 7 nucleotides match TRBD1. Germline CDR1 is SGHTA and CDR2 is FQGNSA. The J segment lost 1 base and the V segment lost 5 bases, leaving 8 bases of the junction unmatched. The CDR3 totals 15 residues. The CDR3 coding sequence is TGTGCCAGCAGCCCGCGACAGGGATTGTCCTACGAGCAGTACTTC. It encodes CASSPRQGLSYEQYF. The whole variable domain, remainder taken from reference TRBV7-2 and TRBJ2-7, is GAGVSQSPSNKVTEKGKDVELRCDPISGHTALYWYRQSLGQGLEFLIYFQGNSAPDKSGLPSDRFSAERTGGSVSTLTIQRTQQEDSAVYLCASSPRQGLSYEQYFGPGTRLTVT.

This chain joins TRBV29-1 and TRBJ1-5; maybe TRBD1 (5 bases). V lost 4 bases to trimming and J lost 2 bases, with 9 bases between them. Germline-derived CDR1 and CDR2 are SQVTM and ANQGSEA. The CDR3 covers 13 residues. As DNA, the CDR3 is TGCAGCGTTGGTCAGACAGGCAATCAGCCCCAGCATTTT. Translating it yields CSVGQTGNQPQHF.

The chain employs TRBV6-5 and TRBJ2-1; possibly TRBD2 for D (6 bases). CDR1 MNHEY and CDR2 SVGAGI come from the germline V gene. The CDR3 length is 14 residues. Trimming cost V 5 bases and J 16 bases, with 24 bases left between them. The CDR3 DNA reads TGTGCCAGCAGTCGAAGTGAATGGACCGGAGGGTACTTCTTC. Its protein product is CASSRSEWTGGYFF.

The V gene is TRBV30, the J gene TRBJ2-2, with 8 bases matching TRBD2. Germline V gene data show CDR1 as GTSNPN and CDR2 as SVGIG (reference sequence). This CDR3 is built from 15 residues. J lost 5 bases, V lost 6 bases, and 11 bases had no gene match. CDR3 sequence: CACPPGLGRTGELFF. CDR3 DNA sequence: TGTGCCTGCCCCCCGGGACTAGGACGGACCGGGGAGCTGTTTTTT. The whole variable domain, remainder taken from reference TRBV30 and TRBJ2-2, is SQTIHQWPATLVQPVGSPLSLECTVEGTSNPNLYWYRQAAGRGLQLLFYSVGIGQISSEVPQNLSASRPQDRQFILSSKKLLLSDSGFYLCACPPGLGRTGELFFGEGSRLTVL.